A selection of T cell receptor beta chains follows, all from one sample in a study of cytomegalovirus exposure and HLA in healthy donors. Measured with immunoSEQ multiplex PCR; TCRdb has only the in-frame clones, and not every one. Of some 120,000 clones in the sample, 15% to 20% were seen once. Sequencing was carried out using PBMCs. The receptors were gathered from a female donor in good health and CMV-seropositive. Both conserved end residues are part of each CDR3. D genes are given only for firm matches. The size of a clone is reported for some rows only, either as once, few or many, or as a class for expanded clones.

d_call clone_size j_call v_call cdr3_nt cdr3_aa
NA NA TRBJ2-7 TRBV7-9 TGTGCCAGCAGCTCAGATTTATCAGGCTACGAGCAGTACTTC CASSSDLSGYEQYF
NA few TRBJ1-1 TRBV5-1 TGCGCCAGCAGCCCCAGCAGGGGAACTGAAGCTTTCTTT CASSPSRGTEAFF
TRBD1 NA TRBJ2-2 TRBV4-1 TGCGCCAGCAGCCGCCGGGACAGCAACACCGGGGAGCTGTTTTTT CASSRRDSNTGELFF
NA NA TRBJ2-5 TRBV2 TGTGCCAGCAGTGAAAGGGCTCCACCTCGAGGGCGAGAGACCCAGTACTTC CASSERAPPRGRETQYF
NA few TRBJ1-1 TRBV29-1 TGCAGCGTCGAAGACTCCACTGAAGCTTTCTTT CSVEDSTEAFF
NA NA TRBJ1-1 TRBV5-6 TGTGCCAGCAGCTTCGAGGGGGTCACTGAAGCTTTCTTT CASSFEGVTEAFF
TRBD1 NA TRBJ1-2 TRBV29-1 TGCAGCGTTACACAGGGGGCGGTTTCGAACTATGGCTACACCTTC CSVTQGAVSNYGYTF
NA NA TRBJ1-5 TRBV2 TGTGCCAGCACCTGGGGGACATATAGCAATCAGCCCCAGCATTTT CASTWGTYSNQPQHF
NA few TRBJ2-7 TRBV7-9 TGTGCCAGCAGCTTAGATCACCGCGACTCCTACGAGCAGTACTTC CASSLDHRDSYEQYF
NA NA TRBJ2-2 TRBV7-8 TGTGCCAGCAGCTTAGTACTTCCCCTAGCGAGGAACACCGGGGAGCTGTTTTTT CASSLVLPLARNTGELFF
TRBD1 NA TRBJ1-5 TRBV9 TGTGCCAGCAGCGTAGACGGGACAGACTATCAGCCCCAGCATTTT CASSVDGTDYQPQHF
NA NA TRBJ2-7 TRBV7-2 TGTGCCAGCAGCTTAGATTATCAGGGTGGCGAGCAGTACTTC CASSLDYQGGEQYF
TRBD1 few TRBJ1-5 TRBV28 TGTGCCAGCAGCCGGAGGACAGGGATAAGGCGTAGCAATCAGCCCCAGCATTTT CASSRRTGIRRSNQPQHF